This TCR beta chain originates from a study of blood T cells in healthy people across ages. General study findings and limits: Comparison with aged donors showed that long-lived donors had more naive CD4+ cells and higher diversity.

The CDR3 extends over 18 amino acids. Germline-derived CDR1 and CDR2 are LGHNA and YSLEER. The ends lost 0 bases at V and 1 base at J; junction bases unmatched: 9. Primed by a sample-barcoded 5' primer and a J-beta primer mix, a second PCR proceeded for 7 to 11 cycles. TCRdb redid the calling of the 5' RACE reads with MiXCR, one entry per CDR3 protein. The sample contains roughly 790,000 distinct CDR3 sequences, around 46% of which appear only once. As regards this clonotype: The antigen remains unidentified.

Each donor was a healthy Caucasian individual from Russia, aged roughly 6 to 100. The sample comprised blood. The V and J genes are TRBV4-3 and TRBJ2-3, with 8 bases identical to TRBD2. The source of this sequence is an older woman in good health. The CDR3 nucleotides are TGCGCCAGCAGCCAAGATACGAGCGGGGGATCCCGCACAGATACGCAGTATTTT. It yields the protein CASSQDTSGGSRTDTQYF.